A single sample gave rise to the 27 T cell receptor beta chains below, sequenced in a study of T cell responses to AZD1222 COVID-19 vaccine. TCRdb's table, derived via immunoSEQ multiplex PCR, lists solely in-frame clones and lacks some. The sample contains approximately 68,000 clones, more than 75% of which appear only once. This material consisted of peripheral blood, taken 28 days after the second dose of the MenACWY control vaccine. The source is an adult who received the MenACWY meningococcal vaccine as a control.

CDR3 loop: CAWSNRGDQPQHF. CDR3 nucleotide sequence: TGTGCCTGGAGTAACAGGGGGGATCAGCCCCAGCATTTT. The chain uses TRBV30 and TRBJ1-5, with TRBD1 matching 8 bases. V was pared by 2 bases and J by 5 bases, with 2 bases of the junction left unmatched. Per the germline V gene, CDR1 is GTSNPN and CDR2 is SVGIG (reference sequence). The CDR3 sequence is 13 residues long.

The DNA of the CDR3 is TGTGCCAGCAGCGGAGGGGCCCCAGGGACAGAGACCCAGTACTTC. Its translation is CASSGGAPGTETQYF. V usage is TRBV28 and J usage is TRBJ2-5; D possibly corresponds to TRBD2 (6 bases). V lost 6 bases and J 4 bases, leaving 18 bases between the germline ends. CDR3 size: 15 residues. Germline V gives CDR1 MDHEN, CDR2 SYDVKM.

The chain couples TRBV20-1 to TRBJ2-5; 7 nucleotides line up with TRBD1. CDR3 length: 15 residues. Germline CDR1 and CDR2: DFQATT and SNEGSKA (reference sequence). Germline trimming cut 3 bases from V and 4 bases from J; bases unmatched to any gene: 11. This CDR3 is CSASPPGQMRETQYF. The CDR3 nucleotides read TGCAGTGCTAGTCCCCCGGGACAGATGAGAGAGACCCAGTACTTC.

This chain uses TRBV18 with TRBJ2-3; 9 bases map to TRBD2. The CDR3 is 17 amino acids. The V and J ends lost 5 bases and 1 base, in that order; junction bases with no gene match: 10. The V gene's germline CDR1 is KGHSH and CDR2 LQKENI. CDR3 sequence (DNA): TGTGCCAGCTCAATCCGCGGGAGGGCCAGGGGCACAGATACGCAGTATTTT. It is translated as CASSIRGRARGTDTQYF.

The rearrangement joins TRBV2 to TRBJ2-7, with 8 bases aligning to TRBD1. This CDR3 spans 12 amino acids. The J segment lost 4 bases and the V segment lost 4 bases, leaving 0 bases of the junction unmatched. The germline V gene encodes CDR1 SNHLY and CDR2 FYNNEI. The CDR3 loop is CASSGTGYEQYF. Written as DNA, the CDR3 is TGTGCCAGCAGTGGGACAGGGTACGAGCAGTACTTC.

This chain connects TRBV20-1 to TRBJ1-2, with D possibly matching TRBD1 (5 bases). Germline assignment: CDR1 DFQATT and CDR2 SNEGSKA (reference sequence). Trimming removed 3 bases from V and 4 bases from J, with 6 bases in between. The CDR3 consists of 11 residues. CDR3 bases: TGCAGTGCTAGCAGGGTCTATGGCTACACCTTC. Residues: CSASRVYGYTF.

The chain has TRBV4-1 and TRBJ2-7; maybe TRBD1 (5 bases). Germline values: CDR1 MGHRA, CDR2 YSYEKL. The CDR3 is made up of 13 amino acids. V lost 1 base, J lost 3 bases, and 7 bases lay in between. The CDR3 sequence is CASSQGTFYEQYF. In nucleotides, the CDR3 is TGCGCCAGCAGCCAAGGGACATTCTACGAGCAGTACTTC.

CDR3 sequence (DNA): TGCGCCAGCAGGACCGGGTCTGAAGCTTTCTTT. Amino acid sequence: CASRTGSEAFF. The chain joins TRBV5-1 to TRBJ1-1; D not certain. Germline-derived CDR1 and CDR2 are SGHRS and YFSETQ. V was cut by 5 bases and J by 6 bases, with 8 bases left in between. CDR3 length equals 11 residues. Complete variable domain (other parts from reference TRBV5-1 and TRBJ1-1): KAGVTQTPRYLIKTRGQQVTLSCSPISGHRSVSWYQQTPGQGLQFLFEYFSETQRNKGNFPGRFSGRQFSNSRSEMNVSTLELGDSALYLCASRTGSEAFFGQGTRLTVV.

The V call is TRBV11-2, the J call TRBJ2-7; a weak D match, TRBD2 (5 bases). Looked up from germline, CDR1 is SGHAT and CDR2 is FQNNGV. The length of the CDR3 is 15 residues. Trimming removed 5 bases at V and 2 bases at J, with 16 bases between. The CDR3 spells CASSPRSRVAYEQYF. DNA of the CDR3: TGTGCCAGCAGCCCACGGTCGAGGGTGGCCTACGAGCAGTACTTC.

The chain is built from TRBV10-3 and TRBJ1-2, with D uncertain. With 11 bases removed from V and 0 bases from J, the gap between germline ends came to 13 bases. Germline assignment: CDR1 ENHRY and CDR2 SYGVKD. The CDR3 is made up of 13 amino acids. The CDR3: CAVLPQSNYGYTF. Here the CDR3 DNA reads TGTGCCGTCCTACCCCAGTCTAACTATGGCTACACCTTC.

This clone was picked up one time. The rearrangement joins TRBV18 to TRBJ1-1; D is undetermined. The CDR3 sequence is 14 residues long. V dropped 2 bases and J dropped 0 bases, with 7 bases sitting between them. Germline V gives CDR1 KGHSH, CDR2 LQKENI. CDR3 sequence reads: CASSPGLLNTEAFF. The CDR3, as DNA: TGTGCCAGCTCACCAGGGCTGCTGAACACTGAAGCTTTCTTT.

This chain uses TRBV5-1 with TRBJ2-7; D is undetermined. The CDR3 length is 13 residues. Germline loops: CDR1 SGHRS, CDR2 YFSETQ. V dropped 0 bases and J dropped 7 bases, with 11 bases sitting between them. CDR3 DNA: TGCGCCAGCAGCTTGGCTACACCCTGGGAGCAGTACTTC. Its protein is CASSLATPWEQYF.

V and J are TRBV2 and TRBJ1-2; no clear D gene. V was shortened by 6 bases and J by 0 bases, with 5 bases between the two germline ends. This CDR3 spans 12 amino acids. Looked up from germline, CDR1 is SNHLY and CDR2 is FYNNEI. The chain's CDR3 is CASRGANYGYTF. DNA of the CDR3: TGTGCCAGCAGGGGAGCTAACTATGGCTACACCTTC.

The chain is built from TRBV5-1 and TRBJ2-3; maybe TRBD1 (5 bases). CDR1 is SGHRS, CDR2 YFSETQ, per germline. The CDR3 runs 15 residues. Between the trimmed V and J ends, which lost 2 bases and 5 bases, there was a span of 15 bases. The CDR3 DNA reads TGCGCCAGCAGCTTCGGCCCAGGGTATGAAGATACGCAGTATTTT. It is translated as CASSFGPGYEDTQYF. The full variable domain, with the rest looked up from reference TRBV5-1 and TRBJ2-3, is KAGVTQTPRYLIKTRGQQVTLSCSPISGHRSVSWYQQTPGQGLQFLFEYFSETQRNKGNFPGRFSGRQFSNSRSEMNVSTLELGDSALYLCASSFGPGYEDTQYFGPGTRLTVL.

The CDR3 DNA sequence: TGTGCCAGTAGTATTACAGCGTATAATTCACCCCTCCACTTT. Translation: CASSITAYNSPLHF. J is TRBJ1-6 and V is TRBV19; the D is unclear. Trimming left V 3 bases short and J 4 bases short, with 7 bases between. Germline V gene sequence: CDR1 LNHDA, CDR2 SQIVND (reference sequence). The CDR3 has 14 residues.

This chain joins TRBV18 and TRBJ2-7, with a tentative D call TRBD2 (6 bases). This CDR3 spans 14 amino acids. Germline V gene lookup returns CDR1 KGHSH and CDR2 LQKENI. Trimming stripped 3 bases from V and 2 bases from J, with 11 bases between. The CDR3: CASSPRTNPYEQYF. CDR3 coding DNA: TGTGCCAGCTCACCCCGGACTAACCCCTACGAGCAGTACTTC.

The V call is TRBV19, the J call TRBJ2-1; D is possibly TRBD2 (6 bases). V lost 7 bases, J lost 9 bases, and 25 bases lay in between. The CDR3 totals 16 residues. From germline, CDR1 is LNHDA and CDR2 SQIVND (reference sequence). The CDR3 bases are TGTGCCAGTACCCCCAGGCGGGGTCAGGGCTTCGGTGAGCAGTTCTTC. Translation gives CASTPRRGQGFGEQFF.

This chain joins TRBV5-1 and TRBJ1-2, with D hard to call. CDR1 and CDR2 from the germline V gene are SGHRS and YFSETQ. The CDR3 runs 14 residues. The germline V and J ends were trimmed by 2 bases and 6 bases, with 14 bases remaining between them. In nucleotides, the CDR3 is TGCGCCAGCAGCTTCTCGGGCGAAGGGAATGGCTACACCTTC. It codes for CASSFSGEGNGYTF.

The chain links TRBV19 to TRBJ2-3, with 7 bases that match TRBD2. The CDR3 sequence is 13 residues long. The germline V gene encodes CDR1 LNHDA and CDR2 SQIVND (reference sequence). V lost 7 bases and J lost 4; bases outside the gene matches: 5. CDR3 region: CASTTGGADTQYF. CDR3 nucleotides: TGTGCCAGTACCACTGGGGGGGCAGATACGCAGTATTTT.

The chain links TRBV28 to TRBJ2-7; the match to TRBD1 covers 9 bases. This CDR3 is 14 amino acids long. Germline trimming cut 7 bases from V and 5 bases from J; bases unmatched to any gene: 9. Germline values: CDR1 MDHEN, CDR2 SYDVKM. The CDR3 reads CASTVPGTGHEQYF. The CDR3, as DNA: TGTGCCAGCACCGTACCCGGGACAGGGCACGAGCAGTACTTC.

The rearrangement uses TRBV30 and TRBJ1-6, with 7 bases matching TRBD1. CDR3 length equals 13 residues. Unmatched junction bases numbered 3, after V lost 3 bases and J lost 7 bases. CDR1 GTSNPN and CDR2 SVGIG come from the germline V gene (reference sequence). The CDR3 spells CAWSQTGNSPLHF. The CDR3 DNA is TGTGCCTGGAGCCAGACAGGGAATTCACCCCTCCACTTT. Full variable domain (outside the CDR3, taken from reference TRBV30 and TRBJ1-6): SQTIHQWPATLVQPVGSPLSLECTVEGTSNPNLYWYRQAAGRGLQLLFYSVGIGQISSEVPQNLSASRPQDRQFILSSKKLLLSDSGFYLCAWSQTGNSPLHFGNGTRLTVT.

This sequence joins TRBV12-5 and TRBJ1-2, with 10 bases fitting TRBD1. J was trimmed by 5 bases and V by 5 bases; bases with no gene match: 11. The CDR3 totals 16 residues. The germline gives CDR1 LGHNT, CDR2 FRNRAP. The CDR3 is CASGRSGTGAGYGYTF. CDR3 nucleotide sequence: TGTGCTAGTGGTCGATCCGGGACAGGGGCAGGGTATGGCTACACCTTC.

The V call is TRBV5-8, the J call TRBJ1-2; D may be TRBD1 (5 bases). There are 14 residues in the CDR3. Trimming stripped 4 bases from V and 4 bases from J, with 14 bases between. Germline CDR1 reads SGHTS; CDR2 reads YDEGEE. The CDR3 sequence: CASSGGTETYGYTF. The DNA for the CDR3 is TGTGCCAGCAGCGGGGGGACGGAAACCTATGGCTACACCTTC.

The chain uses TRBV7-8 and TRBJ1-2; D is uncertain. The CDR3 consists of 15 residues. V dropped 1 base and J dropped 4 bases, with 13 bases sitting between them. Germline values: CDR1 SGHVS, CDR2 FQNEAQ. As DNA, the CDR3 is TGTGCCAGCAGCTTAGTTGGTGCTTCCATCTATGGCTACACCTTC. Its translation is CASSLVGASIYGYTF.

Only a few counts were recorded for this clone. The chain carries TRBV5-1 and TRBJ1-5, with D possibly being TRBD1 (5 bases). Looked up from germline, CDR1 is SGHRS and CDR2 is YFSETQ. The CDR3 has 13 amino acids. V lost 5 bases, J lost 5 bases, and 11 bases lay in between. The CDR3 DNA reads TGCGCCAGCAGTGAGGGGCCTGATCAGCCCCAGCATTTT. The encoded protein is CASSEGPDQPQHF.

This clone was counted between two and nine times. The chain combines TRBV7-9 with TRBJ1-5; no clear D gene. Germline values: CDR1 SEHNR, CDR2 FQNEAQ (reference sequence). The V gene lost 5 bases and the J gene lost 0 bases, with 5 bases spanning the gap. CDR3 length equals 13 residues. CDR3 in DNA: TGTGCCAGCAGCCCCAATAGCAATCAGCCCCAGCATTTT. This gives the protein CASSPNSNQPQHF.

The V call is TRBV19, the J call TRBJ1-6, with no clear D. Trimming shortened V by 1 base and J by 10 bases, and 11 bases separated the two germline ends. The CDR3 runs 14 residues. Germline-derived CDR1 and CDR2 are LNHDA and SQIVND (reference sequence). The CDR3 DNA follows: TGTGCCAGTAGTATAGTAGCAGCGGTATCACCCCTCCACTTT. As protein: CASSIVAAVSPLHF.